This passage covers 22 T cell receptor beta chains from one sample sequenced in a study of T-cell reconstitution after alpha-beta-depleted transplantation in children. Preparing the TCRbeta library involved the use of unique molecular identifiers. In TCRdb, the PCR reads were re-called with MiXCR into one record per CDR3 protein. Among about 100,000 distinct CDR3 sequences listed, 5% to 8% were seen once. The input for sequencing was PBMCs, mostly from graft donor cells, taken 360 days after TCRalphabeta/CD19-depleted stem cell transplant. These receptors all come from a male patient aged 2-15 years who had a stem cell transplant for acute lymphoblastic leukemia, so the T cells may come from the graft donor.

J is TRBJ2-5 and V is TRBV7-3; D might be TRBD1 or TRBD2, each matching 6 bases. The CDR3 loop spans 14 amino acids. The V and J ends lost 5 bases and 1 base respectively, with 11 bases between them. Germline V lookup: CDR1 SGHTA, CDR2 FQGTGA. As DNA, the CDR3 is TGTGCCAGCAGCCGGGGGCGGGGCCAAGAGACCCAGTACTTC. Translating it yields CASSRGRGQETQYF.

The J gene is TRBJ1-4, the V gene TRBV29-1; perhaps TRBD1 as D (5 bases). This CDR3 contains 16 residues. Trimming shortened V by 4 bases and J by 4 bases, and 19 bases separated the two germline ends. Germline lookup yields CDR1 SQVTM and CDR2 ANQGSEA. The CDR3 DNA sequence: TGCAGCGTTGGGTTAGCAACAGGTGGCCTTAATGAAAAACTGTTTTTT. It specifies CSVGLATGGLNEKLFF.

This clonotype was counted ten times or more. The rearrangement links TRBV28 to TRBJ2-1; D possibly corresponds to TRBD1 (6 bases). The CDR3 extends over 16 amino acids. Germline V gene lookup returns CDR1 MDHEN and CDR2 SYDVKM. The V end was cut by 5 bases, the J end by 0 bases, with 14 bases between. The CDR3 sequence is CASSISGGSSYNEQFF. The CDR3 region has the DNA TGTGCCAGCAGTATATCTGGGGGCAGCTCCTACAATGAGCAGTTCTTC.

This clonotype was seen repeatedly, ten times or more. The chain employs TRBV7-9 and TRBJ1-1; D possibly corresponds to TRBD1 (6 bases). Germline values: CDR1 SEHNR, CDR2 FQNEAQ (reference sequence). V lost 8 bases and J 0 bases, leaving 16 bases between the germline ends. The CDR3 contains 15 residues. CDR3 sequence reads: CASGPGGPVNTEAFF. As DNA, the CDR3 is TGTGCCAGCGGGCCCGGGGGGCCCGTGAACACTGAAGCTTTCTTT.

The table lists this clonotype with a few counts. The chain is built from TRBV28 and TRBJ2-2, with D maybe TRBD1 (6 bases). Germline V gene data show CDR1 as MDHEN and CDR2 as SYDVKM. The CDR3 spans 15 residues. V lost 4 bases, J lost 7 bases, and 16 bases lay in between. CDR3 region: CASSWGTGQGGELFF. CDR3 in DNA: TGTGCCAGCAGTTGGGGTACAGGGCAGGGCGGGGAGCTGTTTTTT.

This clonotype was detected many times. This rearrangement joins TRBV7-9 to TRBJ1-2; D unclear. Germline V CDR1 and CDR2: SEHNR, FQNEAQ (reference sequence). The V end lost 1 base, the J end lost 8 bases, and 11 bases lay between the germline ends. This CDR3 is built from 13 residues. The CDR3 here is CASSLVRDGGYTF. The DNA for the CDR3 is TGTGCCAGCAGCTTAGTGCGGGATGGGGGCTACACCTTC.

This clonotype was observed a few times. The V call is TRBV2, the J call TRBJ2-1; 8 positions agree with TRBD2. The length of the CDR3 is 16 residues. CDR1 and CDR2 from the germline V gene are SNHLY and FYNNEI. V was pared by 2 bases and J by 0 bases, with 3 bases of the junction left unmatched. The CDR3 sequence: CASSELSGGSYNEQFF. CDR3 bases: TGTGCCAGCAGTGAACTCAGCGGGGGCTCCTACAATGAGCAGTTCTTC.

This clonotype was seen at least ten times. CDR3 protein: CATFGIGTYNEQFF. CDR3 bases: TGTGCCACCTTCGGGATAGGGACCTACAATGAGCAGTTCTTC. V gene TRBV9 combines with J gene TRBJ2-1; weak D call: TRBD2 (5 bases). Trimming removed 9 bases from V and 2 bases from J, with 15 bases in between. The CDR3 contains 14 residues. Germline CDR1 and CDR2: SGDLS and YYNGEE.

The chain carries TRBV23-1 and TRBJ2-7; D not resolved. TRBV23-1 is assigned to the ORF class and has an uncertain function. The CDR3 loop spans 14 amino acids. The ends were cut back, 8 bases at V and 5 bases at J, with 19 bases in the middle. DNA of the CDR3: TGCGCCAGCGTGGGAAGCCATTCCATGGACGAGCAGTACTTC. Translated, it gives CASVGSHSMDEQYF.

This clonotype has more than one count but fewer than ten. The chain links TRBV20-1 to TRBJ2-6; weak D call: TRBD1 (6 bases). Germline CDR1 is DFQATT and CDR2 is SNEGSKA (reference sequence). V lost 6 bases and J 4 bases, leaving 16 bases between the germline ends. This CDR3 has 15 residues. CDR3 sequence: CSARDRLGGANVLTF. CDR3 in DNA: TGCAGTGCCCGAGACAGGCTTGGGGGGGCCAACGTCCTGACTTTC.

This clonotype was counted many times. This chain links TRBV6-2 or TRBV6-3 with TRBJ1-1; 10 positions match TRBD1. The CDR3 extends over 15 amino acids. With 2 bases clipped from V and 4 bases from J, the junction kept 4 bases outside the gene matches. Germline V gene sequence: CDR1 MNHEY, CDR2 SVGEGT. In DNA, the CDR3 is TGTGCCAGCAGTTACATGGACAGGGGGGGCACTGAAGCTTTCTTT. This sequence encodes CASSYMDRGGTEAFF.

DNA of the CDR3: TGTGCCAGCAGTTATGCCGGACAGTACTACGAGCAGTACTTC. This codes for CASSYAGQYYEQYF. The rearrangement uses TRBV27 and TRBJ2-7, with D tentatively TRBD1 (6 bases). The length of the CDR3 is 14 residues. The germline V gene encodes CDR1 MNHEY and CDR2 SMNVEV (reference sequence). V was clipped by 4 bases and J by 3 bases, with 13 bases between them.

This clonotype occurred many times. This chain uses TRBV7-8 with TRBJ2-1; 8 nucleotides agree with TRBD2. This CDR3 comprises 13 residues. Germline V lookup: CDR1 SGHVS, CDR2 FQNEAQ. V gave up 2 bases and J gave up 10 bases; unmatched junction bases: 4. CDR3: CASSLSGRREQFF. CDR3 DNA: TGTGCCAGCAGCTTAAGCGGGAGACGGGAGCAGTTCTTC.

This clonotype was counted at least ten times. The chain has TRBV12-3 or TRBV12-4 and TRBJ1-1; no firm D call. This CDR3 contains 12 residues. The V end was cut by 8 bases, the J end by 11 bases, with 18 bases between. CDR3 loop: CASAQSRGGAFF. CDR3 coding DNA: TGTGCCAGCGCCCAGTCCCGGGGTGGGGCTTTCTTT.

This clonotype came up many times. The V and J genes are TRBV4-3 and TRBJ2-2; TRBD2 matches at 11 bases. Per the germline V gene, CDR1 is LGHNA and CDR2 is YSLEER. V trimming: 2 bases; J trimming: 6 bases; junction bases outside the gene matches: 8. This CDR3 contains 17 residues. CDR3 amino acids: CASSQSLAGGKAGELFF. The CDR3 DNA follows: TGCGCCAGCAGCCAAAGCCTAGCGGGGGGAAAGGCCGGGGAGCTGTTTTTT.

The chain recombines TRBV19 with TRBJ2-5; the match to TRBD2 covers 7 bases. J was trimmed by 4 bases and V by 9 bases; bases with no gene match: 14. The CDR3 spans 15 residues. Germline CDR1 reads LNHDA; CDR2 reads SQIVND (reference sequence). This CDR3 is CASSSVGGRPETQYF. The DNA for the CDR3 is TGTGCCAGCTCTTCGGTGGGAGGGCGGCCAGAGACCCAGTACTTC.

This clonotype was found many times. The chain employs TRBV6-5 and TRBJ2-7, with D perhaps TRBD2 (5 bases). The CDR3 runs 13 residues. Germline CDR1 is MNHEY and CDR2 is SVGAGI. In DNA, the CDR3 is TGTGCTGCAGCGGCTGAGAGCATCTACGAGCAGTACTTC. Translated, it gives CAAAAESIYEQYF.

This clonotype was detected ten times or more. The chain uses TRBV20-1 and TRBJ2-3; TRBD2 aligns across 10 bases. In germline, CDR1 is DFQATT, CDR2 SNEGSKA (reference sequence). The CDR3 consists of 14 residues. V lost 6 bases, J lost 8 bases, and 11 bases stayed unmatched. The CDR3 here is CSALLLAGARTQYF. In nucleotides, the CDR3 is TGCAGTGCCCTCCTCCTAGCGGGGGCGCGTACGCAGTATTTT.

This clonotype was observed many times. The rearrangement joins TRBV5-8 to TRBJ2-5; the match to TRBD1 covers 10 bases. From germline, CDR1 is SGHTS and CDR2 YDEGEE. The CDR3 is 15 amino acids. With V trimmed by 4 bases and J by 5 bases, 8 bases remained unmatched. As DNA, the CDR3 is TGTGCCAGCAGCGAGCCGGGACAGGGGCTGGAGACCCAGTACTTC. Its protein is CASSEPGQGLETQYF. Drawing the rest from reference TRBV5-8 and TRBJ2-5, the complete variable domain is EAGVTQSPTHLIKTRGQQATLRCSPISGHTSVYWYQQALGLGLQFLLWYDEGEERNRGNFPPRFSGRQFPNYSSELNVNALELEDSALYLCASSEPGQGLETQYFGPGTRLLVL.

In this sample, this clonotype turned up many times. The CDR3 DNA reads as TGTGCCATCAGGATAGCGGGGGGGCAAGGAGATACGCAGTATTTT. Protein sequence: CAIRIAGGQGDTQYF. The chain carries TRBV10-3 and TRBJ2-3, with TRBD2 identical over 11 bases. Germline CDR1 ENHRY, CDR2 SYGVKD. With 6 bases clipped from V and 5 bases from J, the junction kept 7 bases outside the gene matches. The CDR3 loop spans 15 amino acids.

The rearrangement links TRBV7-9 to TRBJ2-1; weak D call: TRBD1 (5 bases). V dropped 2 bases and J dropped 8 bases, with 13 bases sitting between them. The germline gives CDR1 SEHNR, CDR2 FQNEAQ (reference sequence). This CDR3 is 14 amino acids long. CDR3 residues: CASSLTQGRDEQFF. For the CDR3, the DNA is TGTGCCAGCAGCTTAACCCAGGGCAGGGATGAGCAGTTCTTC.

This clonotype showed up many times. V is TRBV11-2 and J is TRBJ2-3; D may be TRBD2 (6 bases). CDR3 length: 14 amino acids. The germline gives CDR1 SGHAT, CDR2 FQNNGV. The ends were cut back, 1 base at V and 5 bases at J, with 10 bases in the middle. Here the CDR3 DNA reads TGTGCCAGCAGCTTAGGACTAGTTGGAGATACGCAGTATTTT. Translating gives CASSLGLVGDTQYF.